The rows below give T cell receptor beta chains drawn from one sample of a study of blood T cell repertoires in COVID-19. Some clones are missing from TCRdb's copy, which holds only in-frame ones; the method was immunoSEQ multiplex PCR. The table shows 300,000 to 400,000 clones, with about 90% occurring only once. The specimen sequenced was peripheral blood. These receptor sequences come from a woman aged 18-29 years who had recovered from COVID-19. Both conserved end residues are part of each CDR3. The order of the fields is V gene, J gene, D gene, clone size, CDR3 DNA, CDR3 protein. D genes are given only for firm matches. Clone sizes are given selectively: once, few, many, or a class where the clone is expanded.

v_call: TRBV20-1
j_call: TRBJ2-5
d_call: .
clone_size: .
cdr3_nt: TGCAGTGCTAGGGCTCAAGAGACCCAGTACTTC
cdr3_aa: CSARAQETQYF

v_call: TRBV6-2/TRBV6-3
j_call: TRBJ2-5
d_call: TRBD2
clone_size: .
cdr3_nt: TGTGCCAGCAGTTACCCTCTAGCGGGAGGGCCTCGGGGGCAAGAGACCCAGTACTTC
cdr3_aa: CASSYPLAGGPRGQETQYF

v_call: TRBV4-1
j_call: TRBJ2-1
d_call: .
clone_size: .
cdr3_nt: TGCGCCAGCAGCCAGGGGGCATACAATGAGCAGTTCTTC
cdr3_aa: CASSQGAYNEQFF

v_call: TRBV5-6
j_call: TRBJ1-1
d_call: .
clone_size: .
cdr3_nt: TGTGCCAGCAGCAGGAGGATGAACACTGAAGCTTTCTTT
cdr3_aa: CASSRRMNTEAFF

v_call: TRBV15
j_call: TRBJ2-3
d_call: TRBD2
clone_size: .
cdr3_nt: TGTGCCACCAGCGGACTAGCAGATACGCAGTATTTT
cdr3_aa: CATSGLADTQYF

v_call: TRBV6-5
j_call: TRBJ1-1
d_call: .
clone_size: .
cdr3_nt: TGTGCCAGCCTCCCCCGACACTTTATGAACACTGAAGCTTTCTTT
cdr3_aa: CASLPRHFMNTEAFF

v_call: TRBV6-2/TRBV6-3
j_call: TRBJ2-5
d_call: TRBD1
clone_size: .
cdr3_nt: TGTGCCAGCAGTTCGGACAGGGGGTACCAAGAGACCCAGTACTTC
cdr3_aa: CASSSDRGYQETQYF

v_call: TRBV29-1
j_call: TRBJ1-3
d_call: .
clone_size: .
cdr3_nt: TGCAGCGTTGGGGCAGGCTCTGGAAACACCATATATTTT
cdr3_aa: CSVGAGSGNTIYF

v_call: TRBV11-3
j_call: TRBJ2-5
d_call: TRBD2
clone_size: .
cdr3_nt: TGTGCCAGCAGCTTATCAGCGGGATTCTCAGAGACCCAGTACTTC
cdr3_aa: CASSLSAGFSETQYF

v_call: TRBV4-3
j_call: TRBJ1-1
d_call: TRBD1
clone_size: .
cdr3_nt: TGCGCCAGCAGCCCACACGCTTGGGCAGGGGGCAACACTGAAGCTTTCTTT
cdr3_aa: CASSPHAWAGGNTEAFF

v_call: TRBV5-1
j_call: TRBJ1-2
d_call: TRBD1
clone_size: .
cdr3_nt: TGCGCCAGCAGCTTTGGGACAGTTAACTATGGCTACACCTTC
cdr3_aa: CASSFGTVNYGYTF

v_call: TRBV6-2/TRBV6-3
j_call: TRBJ1-5
d_call: TRBD1
clone_size: .
cdr3_nt: TGTGCCAGCAGTTACCCCACAGGGACAGGGGCCTTCAATCAGCCCCAGCATTTT
cdr3_aa: CASSYPTGTGAFNQPQHF

v_call: TRBV10-1
j_call: TRBJ2-3
d_call: TRBD2
clone_size: .
cdr3_nt: TGCGCCAGCAGGACTATTACTAGCGGGCAACCGCTAATTTGCACAGATACGCAGTATTTT
cdr3_aa: CASRTITSGQPLICTDTQYF

v_call: TRBV20-1
j_call: TRBJ1-4
d_call: .
clone_size: .
cdr3_nt: TGCAGTGCTAGTCGAAACATCGCAACTAATGAAAAACTGTTTTTT
cdr3_aa: CSASRNIATNEKLFF

v_call: TRBV19
j_call: TRBJ1-4
d_call: TRBD1
clone_size: .
cdr3_nt: TGTGCCAGTAGGGACAGGGGCTATTCGACTAATGAAAAACTGTTTTTT
cdr3_aa: CASRDRGYSTNEKLFF

v_call: TRBV7-9
j_call: TRBJ2-5
d_call: .
clone_size: .
cdr3_nt: TGTGCCAGCAGCTTCTTGGACGGGAGCTTTCAGACCCAGTACTTC
cdr3_aa: CASSFLDGSFQTQYF

v_call: TRBV7-2
j_call: TRBJ2-5
d_call: TRBD2
clone_size: .
cdr3_nt: TGTGCCAGCAGCTTAGGTCCTACACTAGCGGGAGGCGAGACCCAGTACTTC
cdr3_aa: CASSLGPTLAGGETQYF

v_call: TRBV4-1
j_call: TRBJ2-1
d_call: TRBD1
clone_size: .
cdr3_nt: TGCGCCAGCAGCCAAGACGGGGGACAGGGCTACTACAATGAGCAGTTCTTC
cdr3_aa: CASSQDGGQGYYNEQFF

v_call: TRBV4-3
j_call: TRBJ1-1
d_call: .
clone_size: .
cdr3_nt: TGCGCCAGCAGCCAAGTTCGCGGGGCGACTGAAGCTTTCTTT
cdr3_aa: CASSQVRGATEAFF

v_call: TRBV21-1
j_call: TRBJ1-5
d_call: .
clone_size: few
cdr3_nt: TGTGCCAGCAGCAAAGTCTGGGCGGGGAGCAATCAGCCCCAGCATTTT
cdr3_aa: CASSKVWAGSNQPQHF

v_call: TRBV23-1
j_call: TRBJ1-1
d_call: .
clone_size: .
cdr3_nt: TGCGCCAGCAGTCACAGGGGCGGGAACACTGAAGCTTTCTTT
cdr3_aa: CASSHRGGNTEAFF

v_call: TRBV11-2
j_call: TRBJ1-3
d_call: .
clone_size: .
cdr3_nt: TGTGCCAGCAGCCCCGGGGGGCGGTCGGGAAACACCATATATTTT
cdr3_aa: CASSPGGRSGNTIYF

v_call: TRBV5-4
j_call: TRBJ1-6
d_call: .
clone_size: .
cdr3_nt: TGTGCCAGCAGTCTCGGCTCCTATAATTCACCCCTCCACTTT
cdr3_aa: CASSLGSYNSPLHF

v_call: TRBV6-2/TRBV6-3
j_call: TRBJ2-5
d_call: TRBD1
clone_size: .
cdr3_nt: TGTGCCAGCAGTTACCGACAGGGGGCCTATGAAGAGACCCAGTACTTC
cdr3_aa: CASSYRQGAYEETQYF

v_call: TRBV11-3
j_call: TRBJ2-6
d_call: .
clone_size: .
cdr3_nt: TGTGCCAGCAGCTTTAGGGGTCAAGGGGCCAACGTCCTGACTTTC
cdr3_aa: CASSFRGQGANVLTF

v_call: TRBV5-6
j_call: TRBJ1-2
d_call: TRBD1
clone_size: .
cdr3_nt: TGTGCCAGCTCTTGGACAGGGATACCTTATGGCTACACCTTC
cdr3_aa: CASSWTGIPYGYTF

v_call: TRBV20-1
j_call: TRBJ2-1
d_call: TRBD2
clone_size: .
cdr3_nt: TGCAGTGCTAGTCGGGCTAGCGGGAGCACCTACAATGAGCAGTTCTTC
cdr3_aa: CSASRASGSTYNEQFF

v_call: TRBV18
j_call: TRBJ2-3
d_call: .
clone_size: .
cdr3_nt: TGTGCCAGCTCACCAAGCTCGGCGGAAGATACGCAGTATTTT
cdr3_aa: CASSPSSAEDTQYF

v_call: TRBV2
j_call: TRBJ1-3
d_call: TRBD1
clone_size: .
cdr3_nt: TGTGCCAGCAGGAAACAGGGGTCGGCAAACACCATATATTTT
cdr3_aa: CASRKQGSANTIYF

v_call: TRBV9
j_call: TRBJ2-1
d_call: TRBD1
clone_size: .
cdr3_nt: TGTGCCTCCTCATCCGGGACAGTCCCTTTGGATGAGCAGTTCTTC
cdr3_aa: CASSSGTVPLDEQFF

v_call: TRBV24-1
j_call: TRBJ2-3
d_call: TRBD2
clone_size: .
cdr3_nt: TGTGCCACCAGTGACCCAAGTCGGGCTAGCGGAAAATACACAGATACGCAGTATTTT
cdr3_aa: CATSDPSRASGKYTDTQYF

v_call: TRBV6-5
j_call: TRBJ1-2
d_call: TRBD1
clone_size: .
cdr3_nt: TGTGCCAGCAAACAGGGGGCGCAGATGGGGGGCTACACCTTC
cdr3_aa: CASKQGAQMGGYTF

v_call: TRBV6-4
j_call: TRBJ1-5
d_call: .
clone_size: .
cdr3_nt: TGTGCCAGCAGTGACTCGAGACCCAGGCGGGAGAGGTATAGCAATCAGCCCCAGCATTTT
cdr3_aa: CASSDSRPRRERYSNQPQHF

v_call: TRBV19
j_call: TRBJ2-3
d_call: .
clone_size: .
cdr3_nt: TGTGCCAGTAGTATTGAGGTTTATCCCGATACGCAGTATTTT
cdr3_aa: CASSIEVYPDTQYF